The subject of this entry is one TCR beta chain. The target antigen is unknown. This record comes from a study of graft-versus-host responses after intestinal transplantation. General observations from the study: Declining HvG levels early post-transplant were linked to peak circulating GvH clone levels.

This CDR3 comprises 14 residues. The trim removed 3 bases at V and 3 bases at J, leaving 6 bases unmatched. Germline lookup yields CDR1 SGDLS and CDR2 YYNGEE. Using immunoSEQ multiplex PCR, the repertoire was profiled, and TCRdb retains in-frame clones only, with some absent. The profile shows some 100,000 clones, around 90% of them singletons. The rearrangement uses TRBV9 and TRBJ2-7; 7 nucleotides match TRBD2. This receptor was obtained from a human donor who was the organ donor for an intestinal transplant. Sequencing was performed on unstimulated CD8+ T cells sorted from spleen or lymph node cells, taken before transplant. The CDR3 here is CASSGPQRGYEQYF. The CDR3 coding sequence is TGTGCCAGCAGCGGGCCCCAGCGGGGCTACGAGCAGTACTTC.